This passage covers 29 T cell receptor beta chains from one sample sequenced in a study of CD8 T cells in Susac syndrome. The authors reverse transcribed roughly 0.5 to 1 ug RNA with random hexamers. MiXCR, run by TCRdb on the immunoSEQ multiplex PCR reads, gives a single entry per CDR3 protein. This table has some 240,000 distinct CDR3 sequences, 96% appearing once. Sequencing was carried out using CD4+ T cells from PBMCs. The receptors originated from a human donor with Susac syndrome.

The chain carries TRBV18 and TRBJ2-7, with TRBD1 matching 10 bases. J was trimmed by 5 bases and V by 4 bases; bases with no gene match: 5. This CDR3 region has 14 residues. The germline V gene has CDR1 KGHSH and CDR2 LQKENI. DNA of the CDR3: TGTGCCAGCTCACTAGACAGGGGGCGCAACGAGCAGTACTTC. Protein sequence: CASSLDRGRNEQYF.

The chain uses TRBV7-9 and TRBJ2-3, with 9 bases lining up with TRBD1. With V trimmed by 5 bases and J by 6 bases, 12 bases remained unmatched. Germline-derived CDR1 and CDR2 are SEHNR and FQNEAQ (reference sequence). The CDR3 contains 16 residues. The CDR3 DNA reads as TGTGCCAGCAGCCCTGGGACAGGGCGTTTCATTGATACGCAGTATTTT. Its translation is CASSPGTGRFIDTQYF.

V usage is TRBV5-1 and J usage is TRBJ1-1; TRBD1 aligns across 7 bases. The CDR3 is made up of 14 amino acids. J gave up 5 bases and V 2 bases, and 6 bases lay outside the gene matches. Germline values: CDR1 SGHRS, CDR2 YFSETQ. CDR3 nucleotide sequence: TGCGCCAGCAGCTTATACAGGGGTGGGACTGAAGCTTTCTTT. It specifies CASSLYRGGTEAFF.

The chain is built from TRBV6-5 and TRBJ1-1; no reliable D call. The CDR3 loop spans 13 amino acids. The V gene's germline CDR1 is MNHEY and CDR2 SVGAGI. With 2 bases removed from V and 7 bases from J, the gap between germline ends came to 11 bases. For the CDR3, the DNA is TGTGCCAGCAGTTACGGGAGACCGAATGAAGCTTTCTTT. Its translation: CASSYGRPNEAFF.

The chain recombines TRBV28 with TRBJ2-5; tentatively, D is TRBD1 or TRBD2 (6 bases each). Trimming stripped 2 bases from V and 2 bases from J, with 9 bases between. The V gene's germline CDR1 is MDHEN and CDR2 SYDVKM. The length of the CDR3 is 14 residues. The CDR3 coding sequence is TGTGCCAGCAGTTTACGGGGGCAACAAGAGACCCAGTACTTC. Residues: CASSLRGQQETQYF.

The genes are TRBV4-1 and TRBJ2-5, with 12 bases lining up with TRBD1. The CDR3 has 19 amino acids. The trim removed 1 base at V and 0 bases at J, leaving 9 bases unmatched. Germline-derived CDR1 and CDR2 are MGHRA and YSYEKL. The CDR3 DNA reads TGCGCCAGCAGCCAAGGACCGGGACAGGGGGCGAGATACCAAGAGACCCAGTACTTC. Translating gives CASSQGPGQGARYQETQYF.

The chain carries TRBV15 and TRBJ1-1, with 7 nucleotides matching TRBD1. The CDR3 has 15 residues. CDR1 is LNHNV and CDR2 is YYDKDF in the germline V gene (reference sequence). After removal of 0 bases from V and 6 bases from J, the junction contained 7 bases not matched to a gene. CDR3 in DNA: TGTGCCACCAGCAGAGATCGACATCAGGGGGCTGAAGCTTTCTTT. Translating it yields CATSRDRHQGAEAFF.

The CDR3 nucleotides read TGTGCCACCAGCAACAGGGGCGGGGGGAAGAACACTGAAGCTTTCTTT. Translated, it gives CATSNRGGGKNTEAFF. V is TRBV15 and J is TRBJ1-1; 7 nucleotides match TRBD1. V was pared by 4 bases and J by 1 base, with 9 bases of the junction left unmatched. Germline V lookup: CDR1 LNHNV, CDR2 YYDKDF (reference sequence). This CDR3 region has 16 residues.

This sequence joins TRBV25-1 and TRBJ2-7; the D is unclear. Trimming removed 1 base from V and 0 bases from J, with 10 bases in between. The CDR3 loop spans 15 amino acids. Germline-derived CDR1 and CDR2 are MGHDK and SYGVNS. CDR3 in DNA: TGTGCCAGCAGTGAATTAAGCGAATTCTCCTACGAGCAGTACTTC. This translates into CASSELSEFSYEQYF.

CDR3 sequence reads: CATSTGGDEQFF. As DNA, the CDR3 is TGTGCCACCAGCACTGGGGGCGATGAGCAGTTCTTC. The J gene is TRBJ2-1, the V gene TRBV24-1, with D possibly matching TRBD1 (6 bases). Trimming took 7 bases from V and 8 from J, leaving 11 bases between them. This CDR3 spans 12 amino acids. CDR1 KGHDR and CDR2 SFDVKD come from the germline V gene.

V usage is TRBV25-1 and J usage is TRBJ2-3; 7 bases line up with TRBD1. The CDR3 has 15 amino acids. The junction had 7 bases not matched to a gene; V was cut back by 4 bases and J by 3 bases. Germline lookup yields CDR1 MGHDK and CDR2 SYGVNS. CDR3 sequence: CASSAGQKITDTQYF. The CDR3 DNA sequence: TGTGCCAGCAGTGCGGGACAGAAGATTACAGATACGCAGTATTTT.

V gene TRBV11-1 combines with J gene TRBJ2-7; D is undetermined. Looked up from germline, CDR1 is SGHAT and CDR2 is FQDESV (reference sequence). V dropped 5 bases and J dropped 4 bases, with 12 bases sitting between them. CDR3 length equals 13 residues. As DNA, the CDR3 is TGTGCCAGCAGCCATAGACTTTCATACGAGCAGTACTTC. It yields the protein CASSHRLSYEQYF.

This clonotype came up once. J is TRBJ2-2 and V is TRBV9; unclear D gene. CDR3 size: 17 residues. Germline values: CDR1 SGDLS, CDR2 YYNGEE. V was cut by 3 bases and J by 1 base, with 16 bases left in between. CDR3 in DNA: TGTGCCAGCAGCGAGGGATGGGCTGCTTTGAACACCGGGGAGCTGTTTTTT. Translation gives CASSEGWAALNTGELFF. Variable domain in full (rest from reference TRBV9 and TRBJ2-2): DSGVTQTPKHLITATGQRVTLRCSPRSGDLSVYWYQQSLDQGLQFLIQYYNGEERAKGNILERFSAQQFPDLHSELNLSSLELGDSALYFCASSEGWAALNTGELFFGEGSRLTVL.

This chain uses TRBV4-1 with TRBJ1-5, with a possible D match to TRBD1 (6 bases). Trimming took off 4 bases at V and 4 bases at J, with 17 bases between the two ends. This CDR3 is built from 16 residues. Germline lookup yields CDR1 MGHRA and CDR2 YSYEKL. For the CDR3, the DNA is TGCGCCAGCAGCCCCCTACCGACAGGTCCGAATCAGCCCCAGCATTTT. Its translation: CASSPLPTGPNQPQHF.

The chain recombines TRBV4-2 with TRBJ2-1; 10 bases align to TRBD2. The CDR3 contains 17 residues. V shed 4 bases, J shed 7 bases, and the junction held 13 bases outside the gene matches. CDR1 and CDR2 (germline): LGHNA, YNFKEQ. CDR3 bases: TGTGCCAGCAGCCCCAAGACTAGCGGGTTGGCTGGGAATGAGCAGTTCTTC. It specifies CASSPKTSGLAGNEQFF.

The V and J genes are TRBV2 and TRBJ2-1; 12 bases agree with TRBD2. The germline V gene encodes CDR1 SNHLY and CDR2 FYNNEI. The CDR3 runs 15 residues. Trimming cost V 7 bases and J 8 bases; bases outside gene matches: 9. The CDR3: CASTGLAGLTHEQFF. DNA for the CDR3: TGTGCCAGCACCGGACTAGCGGGACTTACCCATGAGCAGTTCTTC.

The rearrangement joins TRBV7-9 to TRBJ2-5; maybe TRBD2 (5 bases). The CDR3 contains 13 residues. Germline values: CDR1 SEHNR, CDR2 FQNEAQ (reference sequence). V was pared by 3 bases and J by 4 bases, with 9 bases between. CDR3: CASSFQAGETQYF. For the CDR3, the DNA is TGTGCCAGCAGCTTCCAGGCGGGAGAGACCCAGTACTTC.

The chain recombines TRBV29-1 with TRBJ1-2; a possible D gene is TRBD1 (5 bases). This CDR3 has 12 amino acids. Germline V lookup: CDR1 SQVTM, CDR2 ANQGSEA. Trimming removed 7 bases at V and 4 bases at J, with 13 bases between. The CDR3 spells CSASLTVYGYTF. The CDR3 DNA sequence: TGCAGCGCCTCGTTGACAGTCTATGGCTACACCTTC.

The rearrangement uses TRBV6-1 and TRBJ2-3, with 7 bases lining up with TRBD2. The CDR3 contains 17 residues. Germline V CDR1 and CDR2: MNHNS, SASEGT. The V gene end was trimmed by 5 bases and the J gene end by 1 base; junction bases not matched to a gene: 12. The CDR3 region is CASSTWPSGGGTDTQYF. DNA for the CDR3: TGTGCCAGCAGTACATGGCCGTCGGGGGGTGGCACAGATACGCAGTATTTT.

The chain recombines TRBV7-3 with TRBJ2-3; D ambiguous. The V gene lost 2 bases and the J gene lost 6 bases, with 9 bases spanning the gap. The CDR3 sequence is 13 residues long. Per germline, CDR1 SGHTA and CDR2 FQGTGA. Here the CDR3 reads CASSLELVDTQYF. Here the CDR3 DNA reads TGTGCCAGCAGCTTAGAACTCGTCGATACGCAGTATTTT. The variable domain in full, with the rest retrieved from reference TRBV7-3 and TRBJ2-3, is GAGVSQTPSNKVTEKGKYVELRCDPISGHTALYWYRQSLGQGPEFLIYFQGTGAADDSGLPNDRFFAVRPEGSVSTLKIQRTERGDSAVYLCASSLELVDTQYFGPGTRLTVL.

The chain is built from TRBV2 and TRBJ1-1, with D uncertain. Trimming removed 3 bases from V and 8 bases from J, with 7 bases in between. CDR1 is SNHLY and CDR2 is FYNNEI in the germline V gene. This CDR3 contains 11 residues. CDR3 in DNA: TGTGCCAGCAGTGAGTGGGGAGAAGCTTTCTTT. It specifies CASSEWGEAFF.

The chain combines TRBV24-1 with TRBJ2-3, with 8 bases that match TRBD1. V lost 5 bases, J lost 5 bases, and 5 bases stayed unmatched. Germline CDR1 and CDR2: KGHDR and SFDVKD. CDR3 length: 14 residues. CDR3 sequence: CATSAGGSVDTQYF. CDR3 bases: TGTGCCACCAGTGCAGGGGGCTCGGTAGATACGCAGTATTTT.

The chain carries TRBV14 and TRBJ1-5; D may be TRBD1 (6 bases). The germline V and J ends were trimmed by 0 bases and 0 bases, with 15 bases remaining between them. Per germline, CDR1 SGHDN and CDR2 FVKESK. The length of the CDR3 is 18 residues. The DNA of the CDR3 is TGTGCCAGCAGCCAAGATCCTGAGGGACATCTTAGCAATCAGCCCCAGCATTTT. Protein product: CASSQDPEGHLSNQPQHF. Together with reference TRBV14 and TRBJ1-5, the CDR3 gives the full variable domain: EAGVTQFPSHSVIEKGQTVTLRCDPISGHDNLYWYRRVMGKEIKFLLHFVKESKQDESGMPNNRFLAERTGGTYSTLKVQPAELEDSGVYFCASSQDPEGHLSNQPQHFGDGTRLSIL.

The chain combines TRBV24-1 with TRBJ2-1; TRBD2 is a possible D gene (6 bases). Trimming cost V 1 base and J 8 bases, with 11 bases left between them. The CDR3 length is 14 residues. Germline lookup yields CDR1 KGHDR and CDR2 SFDVKD. The CDR3 DNA follows: TGTGCCACCAGTGATTTTGGGGACTTCTATGAGCAGTTCTTC. It is translated as CATSDFGDFYEQFF.

This chain connects TRBV20-1 to TRBJ2-7; 10 bases are shared with TRBD1. V gave up 5 bases and J gave up 6 bases; unmatched junction bases: 7. Germline lookup yields CDR1 DFQATT and CDR2 SNEGSKA (reference sequence). The CDR3 totals 13 residues. CDR3 sequence: CSADRDRGSEQYF. The CDR3 DNA sequence: TGCAGTGCTGACCGGGACAGGGGTAGCGAGCAGTACTTC.

This sequence joins TRBV10-3 and TRBJ1-1; no firm D call. V lost 7 bases and J 5 bases, leaving 17 bases between the germline ends. This CDR3 is built from 14 residues. Germline lookup yields CDR1 ENHRY and CDR2 SYGVKD. CDR3 residues: CAITAGRRLTEAFF. CDR3 nucleotide sequence: TGTGCCATCACTGCGGGCAGGCGTTTGACTGAAGCTTTCTTT.

The chain uses TRBV20-1 and TRBJ2-7; 7 nucleotides agree with TRBD1. Germline V gene sequence: CDR1 DFQATT, CDR2 SNEGSKA (reference sequence). This CDR3 region has 11 residues. Trimming removed 5 bases from V and 3 bases from J; junction bases left unmatched: 1. The CDR3 here is CSADRDYEQYF. CDR3 nucleotides: TGCAGTGCTGACAGGGACTACGAGCAGTACTTC.

This chain joins TRBV12-5 and TRBJ2-1; D possibly corresponds to TRBD2 (5 bases). Per the germline V gene, CDR1 is LGHNT and CDR2 is FRNRAP. The CDR3 is made up of 15 amino acids. V was cut by 8 bases and J by 4 bases, with 18 bases left in between. The CDR3 bases are TGTGCTAGTATAACTGAGGGTTTGATATACAATGAGCAGTTCTTC. Residues: CASITEGLIYNEQFF.

The J gene is TRBJ2-7, the V gene TRBV5-1; 7 nucleotides agree with TRBD1. V gave up 0 bases and J gave up 3 bases; unmatched junction bases: 9. The CDR3 consists of 16 residues. In germline, CDR1 is SGHRS, CDR2 YFSETQ. The DNA for the CDR3 is TGCGCCAGCAGCTTGGGAACAGGGGTAGGATTCTACGAGCAGTACTTC. It encodes CASSLGTGVGFYEQYF.